The text below deals with one T cell receptor (beta chain). Its cognate antigen is unknown. The sample is drawn from a study of T cell responses to AZD1222 COVID-19 vaccine. Broader study findings: The donor group comprised mostly white British people and more females; the analysis possibly underestimated clonal diversity.

The protocol was immunoSEQ multiplex PCR, while the TCRdb copy is restricted to in-frame clones and leaves out a portion. Of 90,000 to 140,000 clones detected, about 88% appear once; the ten largest clones hold less than 9.5%. Germline CDR1 LGHNA, CDR2 YNFKEQ. The length of the CDR3 is 19 residues. V shed 3 bases, J shed 2 bases, and the junction held 15 bases outside the gene matches. The material was peripheral blood, obtained on day 0 of AZD1222 vaccination. The clonotype comes from an adult in good health. V is TRBV4-2 and J is TRBJ1-2; TRBD1 aligns across 10 bases. The CDR3, as DNA: TGTGCCAGCAGCCACGCCGGGGGAGGGGGGACAGGGGCCAACTATGGCTACACCTTC. This codes for CASSHAGGGGTGANYGYTF.